The 18 T cell receptor beta chains below come from one sample, sequenced in a study of metastatic and nonmetastatic thyroid tumors. TCRdb re-clonotyped the PCR reads through MiXCR. The sample records about 34,000 clones, about 40% being singletons. No patient had received any treatment before thyroid surgery. The specimen sequenced was tumor tissue. The receptors were sampled from a female donor with papillary thyroid cancer or a benign thyroid nodule (not recorded which). Some clones in this sample may be carry-over from other donors' samples.

The chain links TRBV28 to TRBJ2-7, with 11 bases matching TRBD2. The CDR3 has 15 residues. With V trimmed by 5 bases and J by 4 bases, 7 bases remained unmatched. CDR1 is MDHEN, CDR2 SYDVKM, per germline. The CDR3 loop is CASSPPPSGGYEQYF. In DNA form, the CDR3 reads TGTGCCAGCAGTCCGCCCCCTAGCGGGGGGTACGAGCAGTACTTC.

V gene TRBV20-1 combines with J gene TRBJ2-7; D remains ambiguous. CDR3 length equals 15 residues. Looked up from germline, CDR1 is DFQATT and CDR2 is SNEGSKA (reference sequence). V lost 0 bases and J lost 2, with 14 bases in between. The CDR3 protein is CSARDRPIGTYEQYF. The CDR3 DNA reads TGCAGTGCTAGAGACAGGCCGATTGGAACCTACGAGCAGTACTTC.

The chain combines TRBV20-1 with TRBJ2-2; tentatively, D is TRBD2 (5 bases). The CDR3 sequence is 15 residues long. Looked up from germline, CDR1 is DFQATT and CDR2 is SNEGSKA (reference sequence). The V gene lost 0 bases and the J gene lost 3 bases, with 11 bases spanning the gap. CDR3 region: CSARDGSFDTGELFF. CDR3 coding DNA: TGCAGTGCTAGAGATGGGAGTTTCGACACCGGGGAGCTGTTTTTT.

This sequence joins TRBV2 and TRBJ2-2, with TRBD1 matching over 10 bases. J lost 5 bases, V lost 6 bases, and 9 bases had no gene match. Germline V gene lookup returns CDR1 SNHLY and CDR2 FYNNEI. CDR3 length equals 16 residues. The CDR3 DNA is TGTGCCAGCAGAAGACCGGGACAGGGGAAGACCGGGGAGCTGTTTTTT. As protein: CASRRPGQGKTGELFF.

This clone was seen at least ten times. CDR3 DNA sequence: TGTGCCAGCAGCTTAACAGCTAATGAGCAGTTCTTC. This sequence encodes CASSLTANEQFF. V usage is TRBV3-1 and J usage is TRBJ2-1; the D is unclear. Trimming removed 5 bases at V and 7 bases at J, with 9 bases between. Germline lookup yields CDR1 LGHDT and CDR2 YNNKEL (reference sequence). The CDR3 runs 12 residues.

CDR3 loop: CASSLDRGLGGYTF. The CDR3, as DNA: TGTGCCAGCAGTTTGGACAGGGGGCTGGGGGGCTACACCTTC. The gene calls are TRBV28 and TRBJ1-2; TRBD1 matches 11 bases. J gave up 8 bases and V 3 bases, and 5 bases lay outside the gene matches. The CDR3 contains 14 residues. CDR1 and CDR2 from the germline V gene are MDHEN and SYDVKM.

The CDR3 protein is CASRNRDRSYEQYF. The CDR3 DNA is TGTGCCAGCAGAAACCGGGACAGGTCCTACGAGCAGTACTTC. The chain joins TRBV12-3 or TRBV12-4 to TRBJ2-7; 8 bases match TRBD1. The CDR3 covers 14 residues. J gave up 1 base and V 6 bases, and 5 bases lay outside the gene matches.

This clone was found once. The chain couples TRBV11-1 to TRBJ2-3, with D tentatively TRBD2 (5 bases). This CDR3 has 14 amino acids. CDR1 and CDR2 (germline): SGHAT, FQDESV (reference sequence). Trimming took 3 bases from V and 1 from J, leaving 8 bases between them. CDR3 in DNA: TGTGCCAGCAGCTTTACGAGGGGCACAGATACGCAGTATTTT. Amino acid sequence: CASSFTRGTDTQYF.

V usage is TRBV28 and J usage is TRBJ2-7; weak D call: TRBD2 (5 bases). CDR3 size: 15 residues. Per germline, CDR1 MDHEN and CDR2 SYDVKM. V was shortened by 6 bases and J by 1 base, with 16 bases between the two germline ends. The CDR3, as DNA: TGTGCCAGCAGAAAGTCACTAGTCCCATCCTACGAGCAGTACTTC. This codes for CASRKSLVPSYEQYF.

In its sample, this clone was seen a few times. V usage is TRBV6-1 and J usage is TRBJ1-6, with 9 nucleotides matching TRBD1. The germline gives CDR1 MNHNS, CDR2 SASEGT. This CDR3 contains 15 residues. After removal of 7 bases from V and 7 bases from J, the junction contained 8 bases not matched to a gene. For the CDR3, the DNA is TGTGCCAGCACCCAGGGACAGGGAGGAAATTCACCCCTCCACTTT. Amino acid sequence: CASTQGQGGNSPLHF.

Judged by abundance, this clone is medium-sized. A much more abundant neighbour one base away suggests this may be a read error. The sample carries other DNA sequences with the same CDR3. The chain is built from TRBV25-1 and TRBJ1-1; D remains ambiguous. V lost 3 bases and J 3 bases, leaving 11 bases between the germline ends. From germline, CDR1 is MGHDK and CDR2 SYGVNS. The CDR3 is 14 amino acids. The CDR3 reads CASSDGGKDTEAFF. In nucleotides, the CDR3 is TGTGCCAGCAGTGACGGAGGGAAGGACACTGAAGCTTTCTTT.

V gene TRBV28 combines with J gene TRBJ2-1; D possibly uses TRBD1 or TRBD2 (6 bases each). V was pared by 7 bases and J by 5 bases, with 21 bases between. CDR3 length: 16 residues. In germline, CDR1 is MDHEN, CDR2 SYDVKM. The CDR3 coding sequence is TGTGCCAGCACTCCCGGGGGCGGGACGCGAGACAATGAGCAGTTCTTC. The encoded protein is CASTPGGGTRDNEQFF.

The chain is built from TRBV11-2 and TRBJ1-2, with unresolved D. The germline V gene encodes CDR1 SGHAT and CDR2 FQNNGV. This CDR3 region has 13 residues. V dropped 5 bases and J dropped 3 bases, with 10 bases sitting between them. CDR3 region: CASSVNGDYGYTF. The CDR3 DNA reads TGTGCCAGCAGCGTGAACGGGGACTATGGCTACACCTTC. The full variable domain, with the rest looked up from reference TRBV11-2 and TRBJ1-2, is EAGVAQSPRYKIIEKRQSVAFWCNPISGHATLYWYQQILGQGPKLLIQFQNNGVVDDSQLPKDRFSAERLKGVDSTLKIQPAKLEDSAVYLCASSVNGDYGYTFGSGTRLTVV.

The chain is built from TRBV12-3 or TRBV12-4 and TRBJ2-1; no reliable D call. The CDR3 has 15 residues. This CDR3 is CVGRLLVGKYNEQFF. DNA of the CDR3: TGTGTCGGAAGATTATTGGTAGGGAAATACAATGAGCAGTTCTTC.

This clone was counted between two and nine times. The V and J genes are TRBV19 and TRBJ1-2, with 8 bases fitting TRBD1. Germline lookup yields CDR1 LNHDA and CDR2 SQIVND (reference sequence). V lost 7 bases, J lost 10 bases, and 11 bases stayed unmatched. This CDR3 spans 13 amino acids. CDR3 nucleotide sequence: TGTGCCAGTAATCAACAGGGGGTGAGCGTCTACACCTTC. This sequence encodes CASNQQGVSVYTF.

The chain carries TRBV20-1 and TRBJ2-7, with 8 bases lining up with TRBD2. Trimming took 6 bases from V and 3 from J; bases not matched to a gene: 10. Germline values: CDR1 DFQATT, CDR2 SNEGSKA (reference sequence). This CDR3 contains 14 residues. CDR3 loop: CSARFGTSYYEQYF. The CDR3 DNA reads TGCAGTGCCAGGTTCGGGACTAGTTACTACGAGCAGTACTTC.

The rearrangement joins TRBV7-3 to TRBJ1-2; TRBD1 might be the D (5 bases). The germline CDR1 and CDR2 sequences are SGHTA and FQGTGA. The germline V and J ends were trimmed by 2 bases and 6 bases, with 13 bases remaining between them. The CDR3 consists of 14 residues. In nucleotides, the CDR3 is TGTGCCAGCAGCTTAGTTTCTGGGGGTGATGGCTACACCTTC. Translating gives CASSLVSGGDGYTF.

This clone is classed as medium-sized. The chain uses TRBV20-1 and TRBJ2-7; perhaps TRBD2 as D (6 bases). V was trimmed by 0 bases and J by 6 bases, leaving 18 bases between them. This CDR3 has 15 residues. Germline CDR1 reads DFQATT; CDR2 reads SNEGSKA (reference sequence). CDR3 nucleotide sequence: TGCAGTGCTAGAGAAGGCGCAGGGAGGTTCTCCGAGCAGTACTTC. Translating gives CSAREGAGRFSEQYF.